The 10 T cell receptor beta chains presented below share a single source sample, sequenced in a study of blood T cell repertoires in COVID-19. The method was immunoSEQ multiplex PCR; TCRdb's version includes in-frame clones alone and lacks a portion of them. There are 100,000 to 150,000 clones in the sample; around 84% occur only once, and 2% to 3% lies in the top ten. Source material: PBMCs or T cells enriched from blood (not recorded which). These receptors all stem from a man aged 40-49 years with acute COVID-19.

The rearrangement joins TRBV6-2 or TRBV6-3 to TRBJ2-7; the D is unclear. Trimming removed 6 bases from V and 0 bases from J, with 18 bases in between. The V gene's germline CDR1 is MNHEY and CDR2 SVGEGT. This CDR3 spans 16 amino acids. CDR3 bases: TGTGCCAGCAGCTCGCCGGTCCTAACCGCCTCCTACGAGCAGTACTTC. Amino acid sequence: CASSSPVLTASYEQYF.

The chain employs TRBV18 and TRBJ1-5; 7 bases line up with TRBD1. V lost 6 bases and J lost 4; bases outside the gene matches: 3. The length of the CDR3 is 13 residues. Germline V gene lookup returns CDR1 KGHSH and CDR2 LQKENI. CDR3 residues: CASSPDRNQPQHF. The CDR3 coding sequence is TGTGCCAGCTCCCCGGACAGGAATCAGCCCCAGCATTTT.

The chain couples TRBV5-1 to TRBJ2-2; perhaps TRBD2 as D (5 bases). CDR3 length: 15 residues. With 1 base removed from V and 7 bases from J, the gap between germline ends came to 14 bases. Germline assignment: CDR1 SGHRS and CDR2 YFSETQ. In DNA form, the CDR3 reads TGCGCCAGCAGCTTGAGTGTTAGCGAGAGCGGGGAGCTGTTTTTT. As protein: CASSLSVSESGELFF.

The rearrangement uses TRBV2 and TRBJ2-5; D is perhaps TRBD1 (6 bases). Germline assignment: CDR1 SNHLY and CDR2 FYNNEI. The CDR3 contains 12 residues. V lost 3 bases to trimming and J lost 9 bases, with 11 bases between them. CDR3 protein: CASSDQGMAQYF. The CDR3 bases are TGTGCCAGCAGTGATCAGGGGATGGCCCAGTACTTC.

The CDR3 sequence: CASSTGGPGSYEQYF. CDR3 DNA: TGTGCCAGTAGTACGGGGGGGCCGGGATCCTACGAGCAGTACTTC. The rearrangement joins TRBV19 to TRBJ2-7; 8 bases agree with TRBD2. CDR1 is LNHDA and CDR2 is SQIVND in the germline V gene (reference sequence). V lost 4 bases to trimming and J lost 1 base; unmatched junction nucleotides: 6. CDR3 length: 15 amino acids.

The chain uses TRBV11-3 and TRBJ2-3; perhaps TRBD2 as D (6 bases). Germline assignment: CDR1 SGHNT and CDR2 YENEEA. The CDR3 runs 16 residues. Trimming stripped 1 base from V and 2 bases from J, with 13 bases between. The CDR3 loop reads CASSLGPERATDTQYF. In DNA, the CDR3 is TGTGCCAGCAGCTTAGGGCCAGAGCGGGCCACAGATACGCAGTATTTT.

This chain links TRBV11-3 with TRBJ2-1; D perhaps matches TRBD1 (7 bases). Germline CDR1 reads SGHNT; CDR2 reads YENEEA. Trimming cost V 5 bases and J 5 bases, with 16 bases left between them. The CDR3 runs 15 residues. CDR3 sequence: CASSLSRGDHNEQFF. For the CDR3, the DNA is TGTGCCAGCAGCCTAAGCAGGGGGGATCACAATGAGCAGTTCTTC.

The chain uses TRBV28 and TRBJ1-5; D unclear. The germline V gene has CDR1 MDHEN and CDR2 SYDVKM. The V and J ends lost 6 bases and 6 bases respectively, with 15 bases between them. The CDR3 loop spans 14 amino acids. CDR3 sequence: CASSLPDYSQPQHF. CDR3 in DNA: TGTGCCAGCAGCCTGCCGGACTACAGTCAGCCCCAGCATTTT.

The chain has TRBV12-2 and TRBJ1-2; whether TRBD1, the table's D call, matches the DNA was not checked. TRBV12-2 is a documented pseudogene. CDR3 length: 18 amino acids. In DNA form, the CDR3 reads TGTGCAAGTCGCTTCTGGGACAGGAAAAGGTTCGGCCCCTATGGCTACACCTTC. Encoded protein: CASRFWDRKRFGPYGYTF.

This clone was seen more than once but under ten times. This chain links TRBV30 with TRBJ1-2; D ambiguous. CDR1 and CDR2 from the germline V gene are GTSNPN and SVGIG (reference sequence). V lost 3 bases and J lost 2, with 10 bases in between. The CDR3 is 13 residues long. The chain's CDR3 is CAWSFSRNYGYTF. CDR3 DNA sequence: TGTGCCTGGAGCTTTTCGCGGAACTATGGCTACACCTTC.